This T cell receptor (beta chain) emerged from a study of blood T cell repertoires in COVID-19. Study-wide context: The United States, Italy and Spain supplied acute and convalescent COVID-19 samples. The analysed material was cDNA or gDNA that came from T cells, B-cell-depleted T cells, or PBMCs.

As originally analysed: Amplification with reference gene primers provided the estimates of nucleated cell counts. Generated by immunoSEQ multiplex PCR, the TCRdb table keeps only in-frame clones and is missing some. V and J calls and clone size come straight from that table; D and trimming were deduced from the DNA. The sample yields about 32,000 clones, 65% to 90% seen once. CDR1 MNHEY and CDR2 SVGAGI come from the germline V gene. This CDR3 contains 12 residues. Trimming removed 6 bases from V and 1 base from J, with 6 bases in between. The chain couples TRBV6-5 to TRBJ2-5, with D unresolved. The specimen was peripheral blood. The receptor comes from a woman older than 75 with active or convalescent COVID-19. In DNA, the CDR3 is TGTGCCAGCAGCCGACTCCAAGAGACCCAGTACTTC. Translation: CASSRLQETQYF.